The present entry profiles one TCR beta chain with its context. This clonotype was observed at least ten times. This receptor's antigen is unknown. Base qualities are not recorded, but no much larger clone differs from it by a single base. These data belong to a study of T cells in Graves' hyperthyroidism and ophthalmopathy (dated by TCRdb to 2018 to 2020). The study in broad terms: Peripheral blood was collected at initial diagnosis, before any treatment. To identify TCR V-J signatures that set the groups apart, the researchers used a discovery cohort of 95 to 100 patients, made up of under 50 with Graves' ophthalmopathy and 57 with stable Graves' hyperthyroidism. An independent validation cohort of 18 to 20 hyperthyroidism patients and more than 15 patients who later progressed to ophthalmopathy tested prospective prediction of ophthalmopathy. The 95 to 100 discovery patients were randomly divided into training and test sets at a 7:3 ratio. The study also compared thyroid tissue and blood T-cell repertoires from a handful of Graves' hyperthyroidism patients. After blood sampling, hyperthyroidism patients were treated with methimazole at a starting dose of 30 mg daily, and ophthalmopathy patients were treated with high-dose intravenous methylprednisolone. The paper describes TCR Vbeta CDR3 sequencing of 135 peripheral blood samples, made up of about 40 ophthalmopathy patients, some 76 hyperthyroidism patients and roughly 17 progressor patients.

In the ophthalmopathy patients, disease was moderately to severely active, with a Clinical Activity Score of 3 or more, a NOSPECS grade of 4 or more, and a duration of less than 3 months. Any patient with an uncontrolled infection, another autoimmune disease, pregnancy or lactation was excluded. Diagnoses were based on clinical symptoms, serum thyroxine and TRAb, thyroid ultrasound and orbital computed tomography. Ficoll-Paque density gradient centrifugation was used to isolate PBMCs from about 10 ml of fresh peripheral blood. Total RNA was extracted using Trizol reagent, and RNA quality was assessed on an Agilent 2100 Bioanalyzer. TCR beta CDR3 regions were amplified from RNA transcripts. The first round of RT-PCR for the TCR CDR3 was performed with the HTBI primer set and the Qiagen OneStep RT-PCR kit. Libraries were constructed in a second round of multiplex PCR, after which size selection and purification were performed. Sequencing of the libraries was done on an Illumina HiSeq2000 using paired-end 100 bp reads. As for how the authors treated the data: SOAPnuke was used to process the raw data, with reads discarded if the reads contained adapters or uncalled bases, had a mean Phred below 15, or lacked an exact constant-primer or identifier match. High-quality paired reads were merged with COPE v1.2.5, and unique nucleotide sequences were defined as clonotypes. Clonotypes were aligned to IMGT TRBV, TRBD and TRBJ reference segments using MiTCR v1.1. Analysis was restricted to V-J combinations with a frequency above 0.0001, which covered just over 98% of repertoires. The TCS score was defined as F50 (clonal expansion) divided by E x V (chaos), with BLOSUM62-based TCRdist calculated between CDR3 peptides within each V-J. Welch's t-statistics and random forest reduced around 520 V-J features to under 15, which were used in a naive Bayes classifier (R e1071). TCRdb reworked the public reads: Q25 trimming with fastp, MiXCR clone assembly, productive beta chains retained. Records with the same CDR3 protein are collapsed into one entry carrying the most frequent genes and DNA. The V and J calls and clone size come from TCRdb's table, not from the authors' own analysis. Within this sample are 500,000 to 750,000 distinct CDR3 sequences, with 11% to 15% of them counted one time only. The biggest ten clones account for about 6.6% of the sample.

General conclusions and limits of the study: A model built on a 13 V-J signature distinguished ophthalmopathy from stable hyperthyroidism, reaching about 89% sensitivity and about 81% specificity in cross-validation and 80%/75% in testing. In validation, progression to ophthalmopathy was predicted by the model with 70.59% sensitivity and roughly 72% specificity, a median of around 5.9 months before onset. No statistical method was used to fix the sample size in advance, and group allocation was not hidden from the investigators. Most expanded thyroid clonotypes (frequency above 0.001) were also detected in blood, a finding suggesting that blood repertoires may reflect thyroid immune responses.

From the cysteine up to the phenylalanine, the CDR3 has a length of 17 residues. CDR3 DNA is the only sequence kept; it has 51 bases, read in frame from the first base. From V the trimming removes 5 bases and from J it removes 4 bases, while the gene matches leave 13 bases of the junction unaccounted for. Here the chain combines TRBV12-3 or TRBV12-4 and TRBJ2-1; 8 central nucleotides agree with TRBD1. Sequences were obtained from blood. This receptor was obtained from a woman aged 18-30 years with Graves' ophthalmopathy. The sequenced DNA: TGTGCCAGCAGTCTAACGACAGGGGTTAATAGGTACAATGAGCAGTTCTTC. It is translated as CASSLTTGVNRYNEQFF.